This passage covers 2 T cell receptor beta chains from one sample sequenced in a study of control samples from healthy donors and cancer patients. Only in-frame clones appear in the TCRdb table, and some are missing; sequencing was by immunoSEQ multiplex PCR. The sample yields roughly 84,000 clones, approximately 91% seen once. Sequences were obtained from blood. These receptors were taken from a man aged 50-60 years in good health.

The gene calls are TRBV7-9 and TRBJ1-1, with 10 nucleotides matching TRBD1. The CDR3 spans 15 residues. Losses at the gene ends were 1 base for V and 4 bases for J; bases not matched to a gene: 3. The germline CDR1 and CDR2 sequences are SEHNR and FQNEAQ (reference sequence). CDR3 sequence (DNA): TGTGCCAGCAGCTTAGACGGGACAGGGGCCACTGAAGCTTTCTTT. This encodes CASSLDGTGATEAFF.

V is TRBV18 and J is TRBJ1-1; TRBD1 aligns across 9 bases. With 1 base clipped from V and 5 bases from J, the junction kept 5 bases outside the gene matches. Germline values: CDR1 KGHSH, CDR2 LQKENI. The length of the CDR3 is 15 residues. The CDR3 spells CASSPQGTGKTEAFF. The CDR3 bases are TGTGCCAGCTCACCACAGGGGACAGGGAAGACTGAAGCTTTCTTT.